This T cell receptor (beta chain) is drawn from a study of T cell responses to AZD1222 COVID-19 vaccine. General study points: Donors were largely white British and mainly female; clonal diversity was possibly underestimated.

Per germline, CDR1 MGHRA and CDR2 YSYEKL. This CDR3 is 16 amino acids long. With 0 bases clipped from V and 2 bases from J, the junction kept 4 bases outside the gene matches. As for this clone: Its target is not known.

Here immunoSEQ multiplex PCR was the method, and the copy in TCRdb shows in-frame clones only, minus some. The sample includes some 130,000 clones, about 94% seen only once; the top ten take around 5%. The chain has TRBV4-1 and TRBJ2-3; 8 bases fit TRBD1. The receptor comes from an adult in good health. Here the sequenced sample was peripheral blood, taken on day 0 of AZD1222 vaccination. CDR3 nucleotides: TGCGCCAGCAGCCAAGATCAGGGGGCGACCACAGATACGCAGTATTTT. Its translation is CASSQDQGATTDTQYF.